This T cell receptor beta chain came from a study of cytomegalovirus exposure and HLA in healthy donors. The CDR3 covers 15 residues. Germline loops: CDR1 SGDLS, CDR2 YYNGEE. Trimming stripped 0 bases from V and 1 base from J, with 10 bases between. Both 60 Vbeta primers and 13 Jbeta primers went into the PCR. This table comes from immunoSEQ multiplex PCR, and its TCRdb copy is limited to in-frame clones, with some not included. The sample includes 120,000 to 150,000 clones, around 79% of them seen just once. This chain uses TRBV9 with TRBJ1-2, with D possibly TRBD1 on 5 matching bases. Specimen: PBMCs. This receptor was identified in a male donor in good health and CMV-seronegative. In nucleotides, the CDR3 is TGTGCCAGCAGCGTAGAGGAGGGGCGTAACTATGGCTACACCTTC. It yields the protein CASSVEEGRNYGYTF.